The 16 T cell receptor beta chains presented below share a single source sample, sequenced in a study of siplizumab effects on memory and regulatory T cells. The data were produced by immunoSEQ multiplex PCR, yet TCRdb's version contains in-frame clones alone and is incomplete. The sample carries around 100,000 clones, approximately 94% recorded once. The source material was non-Treg CD4+ T cells sorted from blood. The origin of the receptors is a human donor in good health.

The table lists this clone with a count of one. V is TRBV28 and J is TRBJ1-1; 10 nucleotides align to TRBD1. Germline CDR1 is MDHEN and CDR2 is SYDVKM. The CDR3 covers 14 residues. V lost 6 bases, J lost 10 bases, and 11 bases stayed unmatched. The CDR3 bases are TGTGCCAGCAGGGGACAGGGGCCCCTTTTGGTAGCTTTCTTT. The encoded protein is CASRGQGPLLVAFF.

The chain uses TRBV2 and TRBJ1-5; TRBD1 is a possible D gene (6 bases). Deletions cut 1 base from V and 3 bases from J, with 10 bases between. Germline V gives CDR1 SNHLY, CDR2 FYNNEI. The CDR3 is 15 amino acids. The CDR3 region has the DNA TGTGCCAGCAGTGAAGGGCACAGGGACAATCAGCCCCAGCATTTT. This codes for CASSEGHRDNQPQHF. The variable domain in full, completed from reference TRBV2 and TRBJ1-5, reads EPEVTQTPSHQVTQMGQEVILRCVPISNHLYFYWYRQILGQKVEFLVSFYNNEISEKSEIFDDQFSVERPDGSNFTLKIRSTKLEDSAMYFCASSEGHRDNQPQHFGDGTRLSIL.

The chain uses TRBV27 and TRBJ2-7; tentatively, D is TRBD1 (8 bases). The length of the CDR3 is 13 residues. Germline loops: CDR1 MNHEY, CDR2 SMNVEV (reference sequence). The V end was cut by 10 bases, the J end by 6 bases, with 19 bases between. The CDR3 bases are TGTGCCACCCAGCGGGGACAGGTAGGCGAGCAGTACTTC. This encodes CATQRGQVGEQYF.

This clone occurred once. This chain joins TRBV19 and TRBJ2-3; TRBD2 might be the D (6 bases). The germline V gene encodes CDR1 LNHDA and CDR2 SQIVND (reference sequence). Between the trimmed V and J ends, which lost 5 bases and 0 bases, there was a span of 9 bases. The CDR3 has 14 amino acids. CDR3 in amino acids: CASSAGGSTDTQYF. The CDR3 nucleotides read TGTGCCAGTAGTGCCGGGGGTAGCACAGATACGCAGTATTTT.

This rearrangement joins TRBV6-6 to TRBJ1-1, with TRBD1 matching over 9 bases. Trimming removed 5 bases from V and 6 bases from J; junction bases left unmatched: 7. This CDR3 has 14 amino acids. Germline values: CDR1 MNHNY, CDR2 SVGAGI (reference sequence). DNA of the CDR3: TGTGCCAGCAGTACCGGACAGGGGAGGCCTGAAGCTTTCTTT. Its translation is CASSTGQGRPEAFF.

The chain joins TRBV4-1 to TRBJ1-2; no reliable D call. CDR3 length: 15 residues. Trimming pared 0 bases from V and 7 bases from J, leaving 15 bases between. Germline values: CDR1 MGHRA, CDR2 YSYEKL. CDR3 amino acids: CASSQDIPNSGGYTF. CDR3 nucleotide sequence: TGCGCCAGCAGCCAAGATATCCCGAACAGTGGTGGCTACACCTTC.

The gene calls are TRBV7-3 and TRBJ2-3; D remains ambiguous. The ends were cut back, 5 bases at V and 6 bases at J, with 9 bases in the middle. The CDR3 totals 12 residues. Germline CDR1 is SGHTA and CDR2 is FQGTGA. DNA for the CDR3: TGTGCCAGCAGCCCCGTAGGGGATACGCAGTATTTT. This codes for CASSPVGDTQYF.

The chain has TRBV7-3 and TRBJ2-3; no clear D gene. V lost 2 bases, J lost 3 bases, and 6 bases lay in between. The CDR3 is 13 residues long. CDR1 is SGHTA and CDR2 is FQGTGA in the germline V gene. CDR3 residues: CASSLLRTDTQYF. In DNA, the CDR3 is TGTGCCAGCAGCTTATTAAGGACAGATACGCAGTATTTT.

V usage is TRBV5-1 and J usage is TRBJ2-1; D is unresolved. CDR1 and CDR2 (germline): SGHRS, YFSETQ. The CDR3 has 15 residues. The germline V and J ends were trimmed by 4 bases and 0 bases, with 11 bases remaining between them. CDR3 loop: CASSHAPSSYNEQFF. The CDR3 DNA reads as TGCGCCAGCAGCCACGCCCCGAGCTCCTACAATGAGCAGTTCTTC. The entire variable domain, with the rest obtained from reference TRBV5-1 and TRBJ2-1, is as follows: KAGVTQTPRYLIKTRGQQVTLSCSPISGHRSVSWYQQTPGQGLQFLFEYFSETQRNKGNFPGRFSGRQFSNSRSEMNVSTLELGDSALYLCASSHAPSSYNEQFFGPGTRLTVL.

This clone was detected only once. The chain has TRBV11-2 and TRBJ2-7, with a weak D call TRBD1 (5 bases). Germline CDR1 SGHAT, CDR2 FQNNGV. The V gene lost 2 bases and the J gene lost 2 bases, with 7 bases spanning the gap. The CDR3 spans 13 residues. CDR3 nucleotide sequence: TGTGCCAGCAGCTTATGGGGCACCTACGAGCAGTACTTC. Encoded protein: CASSLWGTYEQYF.

The V and J genes are TRBV25-1 and TRBJ1-1; D is undetermined. CDR3 size: 15 residues. CDR1 and CDR2 (germline): MGHDK, SYGVNS. Trimming removed 7 bases from V and 4 bases from J, with 19 bases in between. CDR3 amino acids: CASTQTSTLGTEAFF. CDR3 DNA sequence: TGTGCCAGCACCCAAACTTCCACCCTGGGCACTGAAGCTTTCTTT.

The V gene is TRBV6-1, the J gene TRBJ2-5; D is possibly TRBD2 (6 bases). V was shortened by 0 bases and J by 4 bases, with 15 bases between the two germline ends. The CDR3 consists of 16 residues. Germline V CDR1 and CDR2: MNHNS, SASEGT. The CDR3 sequence: CASSEALRSGAETQYF. The DNA of the CDR3 is TGTGCCAGCAGTGAAGCGCTTCGGTCGGGAGCAGAGACCCAGTACTTC.

This chain uses TRBV5-1 with TRBJ2-1; TRBD2 matches 8 bases. CDR3 length: 15 residues. After removal of 4 bases from V and 6 bases from J, the junction contained 9 bases not matched to a gene. The germline V gene encodes CDR1 SGHRS and CDR2 YFSETQ. The CDR3 loop reads CASSPSAGVGNEQFF. The CDR3 nucleotides read TGCGCCAGCAGCCCGTCAGCGGGAGTAGGCAATGAGCAGTTCTTC. The complete variable domain, with remaining parts taken from reference TRBV5-1 and TRBJ2-1, reads KAGVTQTPRYLIKTRGQQVTLSCSPISGHRSVSWYQQTPGQGLQFLFEYFSETQRNKGNFPGRFSGRQFSNSRSEMNVSTLELGDSALYLCASSPSAGVGNEQFFGPGTRLTVL.

J is TRBJ2-2 and V is TRBV5-3; TRBD1 aligns across 9 bases. TRBV5-3 is marked as an open reading frame, function uncertain. V shed 4 bases and J 7 bases; nucleotides not matched to a gene: 11. This CDR3 has 16 residues. The CDR3 DNA reads TGTGCCAGAAGCCCCCCCGGGACAGGGCCAGGCGGGGAGCTGTTTTTT. The encoded protein is CARSPPGTGPGGELFF.

The chain has TRBV6-6 and TRBJ2-1, with TRBD1 matching over 7 bases. With 2 bases clipped from V and 9 bases from J, the junction kept 7 bases outside the gene matches. CDR1 and CDR2 (germline): MNHNY, SVGAGI (reference sequence). The CDR3 length is 14 residues. CDR3 sequence reads: CASSYGQGVGEQFF. The CDR3 coding sequence is TGTGCCAGCAGTTACGGGCAGGGGGTGGGTGAGCAGTTCTTC.

This chain links TRBV29-1 with TRBJ1-3; D gene uncertain. The CDR3 runs 13 residues. Looked up from germline, CDR1 is SQVTM and CDR2 is ANQGSEA. V lost 4 bases, J lost 0 bases, and 7 bases lay in between. CDR3: CSVAGSSGNTIYF. The DNA for the CDR3 is TGCAGCGTTGCGGGCAGCTCTGGAAACACCATATATTTT.